This T cell receptor (beta chain) was recorded in a study of T cell changes during pregnancy in multiple sclerosis. Germline values: CDR1 SGDLS, CDR2 YYNGEE. V lost 0 bases and J lost 3; bases outside the gene matches: 15. There are 20 residues in the CDR3. Profiling relied on immunoSEQ multiplex PCR, and the TCRdb table lists in-frame clones only, not all of them. The sample lists more than 20,000 clones; roughly 93% were seen once. The sequencing here drew on CD8+ T cells from peripheral blood mononuclear cells, taken in the third trimester of pregnancy. The TCR sequence derives from a female donor with multiple sclerosis, enrolled in a pregnancy study. This chain links TRBV9 with TRBJ2-3; 11 bases line up with TRBD1. The CDR3 bases are TGTGCCAGCAGCGTAGAATCATTGCCTCCGGGACAGGGGGAGACAGATACGCAGTATTTT. This sequence encodes CASSVESLPPGQGETDTQYF.